The entry below gives a single TCR beta chain sequence along with its context. Its antigen is unidentified. The CDR3 sequence is 10 residues long. V was shortened by 7 bases and J by 6 bases, with 9 bases between the two germline ends. The germline gives CDR1 GTSNPN, CDR2 SVGIG (reference sequence). This record belongs to a study of T cells in localized non-small cell lung cancer. Study-wide results and caveats: Longer overall survival was linked to higher blood T cell density. Adjacent lung had a median around 60 of the 100 largest tumor clones. Sequencing, confined to only one tumor region, leaves heterogeneity possible. Compared with tumor, uninvolved adjacent lung displayed greater T cell clonality, ranking highest overall.

Repertoires were generated with immunoSEQ multiplex PCR, while TCRdb's copy carries only in-frame clones and drops some. The top ten hold 21% of the sample, which has about 70,000 clones, about 90% seen once. This receptor was identified in a male donor older than 55 with stage III squamous cell lung carcinoma. The gene calls are TRBV30 and TRBJ1-2; D possibly corresponds to TRBD1 (5 bases). The starting material was peripheral blood, obtained before any cancer treatment. CDR3 region: CAYLGDGYTF. CDR3 in DNA: TGTGCCTACCTGGGGGATGGCTACACCTTC.